The subject of this entry is one T cell receptor beta chain. Produced via immunoSEQ multiplex PCR; TCRdb's table is partial and in-frame only. The data hold 300,000 to 400,000 clones, with over 75% observed a single time. This sample stems from a study of blood T cell repertoires in COVID-19. Overall study: The analysed material was cDNA or gDNA that came from T cells, B-cell-depleted T cells, or PBMCs.

The TCR originated in a human donor in a cohort sampled during active COVID-19. Sequenced input: peripheral blood.

This CDR3 is CAISEGSKQTENTEAFF. For the CDR3, the DNA is TGTGCCATCAGTGAGGGCTCAAAACAGACCGAGAACACTGAAGCTTTCTTT. The chain has TRBV10-3 and TRBJ1-1; D uncertain. Trimming took off 2 bases at V and 1 base at J, with 17 bases between the two ends. Germline-derived CDR1 and CDR2 are ENHRY and SYGVKD. The CDR3 consists of 17 residues.